This TCR beta chain was obtained from a study of T cell clusters in autoimmune cytopenias. Regarding the study as a whole: TRB repertoire shifts in secondary cytopenia and chronic lymphocytic leukemia mostly reflected lymphoma, not autoimmunity.

Comments on this clonotype: What it binds is not known.

There are 17 residues in the CDR3. Germline V lookup: CDR1 LNHDA, CDR2 SQIVND (reference sequence). Tens of thousands of genome equivalents of blood DNA were amplified for TRB. TRB rearrangements were amplified by touch-down multiplex PCR with mixed TRB-A/B primers. Reanalyzing the multiplex PCR reads, TCRdb keeps one entry per CDR3 protein, without DNA. Recorded here are 2,000 to 2,500 distinct CDR3 sequences; the top ten clones represent about a sixth. This sample also appeared in a second study, on T cell repertoires in aging, cancer and after chemotherapy. From that study: Over several months to years, re-sampled healthy donor repertoires clearly shared clones. Rebound thymic output was suggested by rising median generation probability during chemotherapy in each cancer cohort.

Input material: peripheral blood. This clonotype was obtained from a human donor in good health. This chain connects TRBV19 to TRBJ1-4; TCRdb returns TRBD1, unconfirmable since there is no DNA. The CDR3 is CASSPWGGADANEKLFF.